The next 14 T cell receptor beta chains were all read from a single sample in a study of T cells in women clearing cervical HPV infection. Assay used: immunoSEQ multiplex PCR; TCRdb lists only in-frame clones, some missing. In total, the table holds 35,000 to 50,000 clones. The sequencing input was blood buffy coat. These receptors were obtained from a woman aged 18 to 69 with a cervical HPV16 infection that either progressed to CIN3+ or cleared (not recorded which).

Notes on this clone: The sequenced fragment ends 3 residues before the CDR3 boundary, so the rest is inferred from the germline J gene. This chain links TRBV28 with TRBJ2-7; TRBD2 matches 7 bases. CDR1 MDHEN and CDR2 SYDVKM come from the germline V gene. Trimming cost V 2 bases and J 5 bases; bases outside gene matches: 9. This CDR3 has 15 amino acids. CDR3 DNA, as far as it was read: TGTGCCAGCAGTTTACGCCGCGGGAGTAACCACGAG. It translates to CASSLRRGSNHE. The full CDR3 reads CASSLRRGSNHEQYF.

Concerning this clone itself: The CDR3 is cut off 3 residues early in the read; its end comes from the germline J gene. The chain combines TRBV5-1 with TRBJ1-1, with 11 bases identical to TRBD1. V shed 7 bases, J shed 4 bases, and the junction held 6 bases outside the gene matches. The CDR3 contains 14 residues. Germline CDR1 is SGHRS and CDR2 is YFSETQ. The CDR3: CASGLGQGGTEAFF. CDR3 bases read: TGCGCCAGCGGTTTGGGACAGGGGGGCACTGAA.

Comment on this clone: The read is 3 residues too short to cover the CDR3 end, so that end is filled in from the germline J gene. The chain uses TRBV18 and TRBJ2-2, with 9 bases aligning to TRBD1. The germline gives CDR1 KGHSH, CDR2 LQKENI. This CDR3 spans 17 amino acids. V trimming: 3 bases; J trimming: 2 bases; junction bases outside the gene matches: 7. Partial CDR3 DNA: TGTGCCAGCTCACCCAATTTGGGACAGGGAAACACCGGGGAG. Translating it yields CASSPNLGQGNTGE. The whole CDR3 sequence is CASSPNLGQGNTGELFF.

The CDR3 loop is CAREVAGDTGELFF. The sequenced part of the CDR3 DNA is TGTGCCAGAGAAGTAGCGGGAGATACCGGGGAG. The rearrangement uses TRBV2 and TRBJ2-2; 9 nucleotides line up with TRBD2. The read terminates 3 residues before the CDR3 end, so the remaining end is supplied by the germline J gene. The germline V gene encodes CDR1 SNHLY and CDR2 FYNNEI. This CDR3 region has 14 residues. V shed 9 bases and J 5 bases; nucleotides not matched to a gene: 7.

On this clone: The junction and the germline gene differ at one end; a read error may be behind it. Read data end 3 residues before the CDR3 end; the end is taken from the germline J gene. Other DNA sequences in this specimen translate into the identical CDR3. This sequence joins TRBV5-1 and TRBJ1-1; perhaps TRBD1 as D (6 bases). The germline gives CDR1 SGHRS, CDR2 YFSETQ. The CDR3 length is 14 residues. Incomplete CDR3 DNA: TGCGCCAGCAGCTTGGCCCAGGGGAACACTGAG. This sequence encodes CASSLAQGNTE. Given in full, the CDR3 is CASSLAQGNTEAFF.

As to this clone: The CDR3 end is not reached by the read, which stops 3 residues before it; the germline J gene fills it in. The chain recombines TRBV7-2 with TRBJ2-7, with 8 positions matching TRBD1. The V gene's germline CDR1 is SGHTA and CDR2 FQGNSA. V gave up 5 bases and J gave up 6 bases; unmatched junction bases: 3. The CDR3 covers 12 residues. The DNA read from the CDR3 is TGTGCCAGCAGCGGACAGGGCGGCGAG. It specifies CASSGQGGE. The CDR3 reads in full as CASSGQGGEQYF.

With regard to this clone: The CDR3 end lies 3 residues beyond the end of the read and is filled in from the germline J gene. The V gene is TRBV29-1, the J gene TRBJ1-2; TRBD1 agrees at 7 bases. Germline CDR1 is SQVTM and CDR2 is ANQGSEA. This CDR3 has 12 residues. CDR3 bases read: TGCAGCGCCCAGCCAACAGGGGTCGGC. Its translation: CSAQPTGVG. The whole CDR3 protein reads CSAQPTGVGYTF.

As regards this clone: The read finishes 3 residues shy of the CDR3 end, and the germline J gene is used to complete it. The chain uses TRBV20-1 and TRBJ1-6, with D possibly matching TRBD1 (6 bases). Trimming cost V 0 bases and J 0 bases, with 12 bases left between them. Germline CDR1 is DFQATT and CDR2 is SNEGSKA (reference sequence). The CDR3 runs 17 residues. Here the CDR3 reads CSARDRDRSSYNSPLHF. CDR3 bases read: TGCAGTGCTAGAGATCGCGACAGGAGCTCCTATAATTCACCC.

Details on this clone: The read is 3 residues too short to cover the CDR3 end, so that end is filled in from the germline J gene. The chain has TRBV19 and TRBJ2-3; TRBD1 agrees at 10 bases. CDR1 is LNHDA and CDR2 is SQIVND in the germline V gene (reference sequence). The CDR3 covers 17 residues. V was clipped by 5 bases and J by 4 bases; unmatched bases: 12. The CDR3 DNA, read in part, is TGTGCCAGTAGTCCCCTACTCCGGGACAGGGGATCAGATACG. This sequence encodes CASSPLLRDRGSDT. The CDR3 in its entirety is CASSPLLRDRGSDTQYF.

About this clone itself: The read ends 3 residues early relative to the CDR3; the germline J gene fills the gap. The chain couples TRBV19 to TRBJ2-1; D ambiguous. The ends were cut back, 1 base at V and 3 bases at J, with 16 bases in the middle. This CDR3 is built from 17 residues. Germline values: CDR1 LNHDA, CDR2 SQIVND (reference sequence). CDR3: CASSIVSKQVIYNEQFF. The CDR3 DNA, read in part, is TGTGCCAGTAGTATAGTAAGTAAGCAGGTGATCTACAATGAG.

Notes on this clone: The sequenced fragment ends 3 residues before the CDR3 boundary, so the rest is inferred from the germline J gene. The J gene is TRBJ1-5, the V gene TRBV6-2 or TRBV6-3, with TRBD1 matching over 9 bases. The length of the CDR3 is 16 residues. Germline V CDR1 and CDR2: MNHEY, SVGEGT. The V and J ends lost 5 bases and 3 bases, in that order; junction bases with no gene match: 8. CDR3 DNA, as far as it was read: TGTGCCAGCAGTCCAGTTAACAGGGGGCACAATCAGCCC. As protein: CASSPVNRGHNQP. The complete CDR3 protein is CASSPVNRGHNQPQHF.

Turning to this clone: Sequencing ends 3 residues short of the CDR3 end; the germline J gene provides the rest. The rearrangement joins TRBV14 to TRBJ2-1, with D tentatively TRBD2 (7 bases). Trimming shortened V by 2 bases and J by 4 bases, and 12 bases separated the two germline ends. The CDR3 has 15 amino acids. CDR1 and CDR2 (germline): SGHDN, FVKESK. Partial CDR3 DNA: TGTGCCAGCAGCCAATGGGGGGGCTCGTACAATGAG. This gives the protein CASSQWGGSYNE. The CDR3 in full is CASSQWGGSYNEQFF.

Worth noting for this clone: The DNA ends 3 residues before the CDR3 does, and the rest of the CDR3 is filled in from the germline J gene. The genes are TRBV7-9 and TRBJ2-2, with D uncertain. CDR1 is SEHNR, CDR2 FQNEAQ, per germline (reference sequence). CDR3 length equals 15 residues. Trimming took 3 bases from V and 1 from J, leaving 9 bases between them. The CDR3: CASSFPTLNTGELFF. The sequenced part of the CDR3 DNA is TGTGCCAGCAGCTTTCCTACCTTGAACACCGGGGAG.

This chain's CDR3 is CASSEHGQGPNEKLFF. CDR3 bases read: TGTGCCAGCAGTGAACACGGACAGGGGCCTAATGAAAAA. The rearrangement uses TRBV6-1 and TRBJ1-4; 9 nucleotides align to TRBD1. The sequence runs out 3 residues before the end of the CDR3; the remainder is reconstructed from the germline J gene. Germline V gives CDR1 MNHNS, CDR2 SASEGT. Trimming took 2 bases from V and 3 from J; bases not matched to a gene: 4. This CDR3 comprises 16 residues.